This T cell receptor (beta chain) was identified in a study of blood T cells in healthy people across ages (dated by TCRdb to 2015 to 2017). In the study overall: In model experiments, roughly one uniquely barcoded TCR beta cDNA molecule per two T cells was captured by template switching. To avoid experimental bias, donors of different ages were spread randomly across the sequencing lanes. The donors were divided into four age groups: young (average around 16 years), middle-aged (roughly 40), aged (approximately 59) and long-lived (around 80). Using deep sequencing normalized with unique cDNA molecular identifiers, the study measured how TCR beta repertoire diversity changes with age. Two additional independent replicas of 1 million unique cDNA reads from the same blood draw were analyzed for two donors (one aged 18 to 29 and one aged 80 or older).

A word on this clonotype: The target of this receptor is not known. Base qualities are missing; no much larger clone stands one base away.

Library generation was performed with 5' RACE. The run used an Illumina HiSeq 2500. A second about 7 to 11 cycle PCR used a sample-barcoded 5' primer and a J-beta primer mix. A template-switch 5' adaptor carrying 12 random nucleotides introduced a unique molecular identifier onto each TCR beta cDNA molecule. Each sample yielded at least 2.5 million CDR3-containing paired-end reads. First-strand cDNA synthesis was performed from all RNA using the Mint cDNA synthesis kit, with priming by a TRBC-specific oligonucleotide. All cDNA was treated with uracil-DNA glycosylase and then went through a first 18-cycle PCR with the universal primers M1SS and BC2_uni_R. The original methods were these. For normalization, 1 million high-quality reads were randomly selected from each sample, with every read carrying a distinct molecular identifier. Instead of being binned into consensus sequences, reads with shared molecular identifiers were discarded. MiTCR, run with a Q25 quality threshold and the strictest error-elimination algorithm, handled CDR3 identification, clonotype clustering and error correction. A nonparametric unseen species model using Euler transformation provided a lower-bound estimate of total TCR beta diversity. TCRdb reran the public reads through fastp at Q25 and MiXCR, keeping productive beta chains. Rows merge per CDR3 protein into single entries with the most common DNA and genes. The authors' filters were not applied to this entry. For this sample there are about 1 million distinct CDR3 sequences; 40% to 45% appear just once. Approximately 19% of the sample lies in the top ten.

CDR1 and CDR2 (MNHNY, SVGAGI) derive from the germline V gene (reference sequence). CDR3 length: 15 amino acids, cysteine to phenylalanine. Only the CDR3 part of the read is kept: 45 bases, read in frame from the first base. V is clipped by 6 bases and J by 5 bases, and the sequence between their germline boundaries is 17 bases long. Findings and caveats that apply to the study as a whole: Because donor CMV infection status was unknown, age-related changes in expanded clonotypes were potentially confounded. There was a strong correlation between observed TCR beta diversity and the percentage of naive T cells measured by flow cytometry. Compared with the aged group, the long-lived group had more naive CD4+ T cells, fewer expanded clones and increased TCR diversity, a pattern suggesting age selection. Estimates of total diversity based on one million sequenced T cells were considered lower bounds and underestimates. Observed TCR beta diversity per million T cells fell roughly linearly with age, and a significant reduction was already apparent by age around 40. Conclusive comparison of naive and antigen-experienced compartments was prevented by the profiling of bulk unsorted PBMCs.

The roughly 39 donors, aged about 6 to 95 years, were systemically healthy Caucasian individuals from Russia. Each donor gave 8 to 10 milliliters of peripheral blood, drawn into EDTA-treated Vacutainer tubes. PBMCs were isolated by Ficoll-Paque density-gradient centrifugation, with at least 6.5 million obtained per sample. Trizol reagent was used to extract total RNA from PBMCs, with at least 5 micrograms per sample. The percentages of naive CD45RAhigh/CD27high T cells were determined by flow cytometry on a PBMC aliquot from every donor. Specimen: blood. This clonotype was obtained from a woman in her fifties or sixties in good health. The chain is assembled from TRBV6-6 and TRBJ1-5; confidence is insufficient to name the D gene. The nucleotide sequence is given as TGTGCCAGCAGCCTAACCCGGTCCTTCGATCAGCCCCAGCATTTT. This gives the protein CASSLTRSFDQPQHF.